Listed here are 30 T cell receptor beta chains from one sample, sequenced in a study of response to subunit inactivated influenza vaccine. Each CDR3 protein is one row after TCRdb ran MiXCR on the RT-PCR reads. The sample consists of approximately 520,000 distinct CDR3 sequences, about 25% of them appearing once. This sample comprised CD4+ T cells sorted from PBMCs, obtained 4 to 6 days after vaccination. All receptors come from a middle-aged man who received an inactivated influenza vaccine.

The chain couples TRBV4-2 to TRBJ2-3; D remains ambiguous. This CDR3 has 13 residues. Germline CDR1 reads LGHNA; CDR2 reads YNFKEQ. V was shortened by 0 bases and J by 5 bases, with 6 bases between the two germline ends. The DNA for the CDR3 is TGTGCCAGCAGCCAAGATAAGCTAGATACGCAGTATTTT. Translated, it gives CASSQDKLDTQYF.

This clonotype was seen a few times. V gene TRBV5-1 combines with J gene TRBJ2-7, with 7 positions matching TRBD1. The CDR3 consists of 17 residues. In germline, CDR1 is SGHRS, CDR2 YFSETQ. The V gene end was trimmed by 4 bases and the J gene end by 4 bases; junction bases not matched to a gene: 17. CDR3 in amino acids: CASSRYYTTGTEYEQYF. The CDR3 DNA reads TGCGCCAGCAGCCGATATTATACAACCGGGACAGAGTACGAGCAGTACTTC.

The chain joins TRBV4-2 to TRBJ1-4; D uncertain. Trimming removed 0 bases from V and 0 bases from J, with 8 bases in between. This CDR3 contains 16 residues. Germline values: CDR1 LGHNA, CDR2 YNFKEQ. The DNA of the CDR3 is TGTGCCAGCAGCCAAGATCTCGCACCAACTAATGAAAAACTGTTTTTT. Translating it yields CASSQDLAPTNEKLFF.

V gene TRBV5-1 combines with J gene TRBJ1-6; D is undetermined. CDR3 length: 13 amino acids. The germline V gene encodes CDR1 SGHRS and CDR2 YFSETQ. V lost 4 bases and J 7 bases, leaving 9 bases between the germline ends. The CDR3 region has the DNA TGCGCCAGCAGCCCGCAATGGAATTCACCCCTCCACTTT. Translated, it gives CASSPQWNSPLHF.

The V gene is TRBV6-2 or TRBV6-3, the J gene TRBJ2-6; D is perhaps TRBD2 (6 bases). The V gene lost 4 bases and the J gene lost 1 base, with 14 bases spanning the gap. Germline-derived CDR1 and CDR2 are MNHEY and SVGEGT. This CDR3 contains 17 residues. CDR3 bases: TGTGCCAGCAGTTCAGCGGGTGCAAAATCTGGGGCCAACGTCCTGACTTTC. This codes for CASSSAGAKSGANVLTF.

This chain's CDR3 is CASSLGFQGETQYF. CDR3 nucleotide sequence: TGTGCCAGCAGCTTAGGGTTCCAGGGTGAGACCCAGTACTTC. The chain couples TRBV11-2 to TRBJ2-5; D is possibly TRBD1 (5 bases). Trimming stripped 1 base from V and 5 bases from J, with 11 bases between. Germline lookup yields CDR1 SGHAT and CDR2 FQNNGV. The CDR3 loop spans 14 amino acids.

The rearrangement links TRBV12-3 or TRBV12-4 to TRBJ1-1, with D possibly matching TRBD1 (6 bases). The ends were cut back, 4 bases at V and 4 bases at J, with 16 bases in the middle. This CDR3 is 15 amino acids long. The CDR3 spells CASSYSGGRGTEAFF. The CDR3 nucleotides are TGTGCCAGCAGTTACAGCGGGGGCAGGGGCACTGAAGCTTTCTTT.

The V call is TRBV20-1, the J call TRBJ1-5; tentative D call: TRBD1 (5 bases). This CDR3 contains 14 residues. Trimming stripped 6 bases from V and 3 bases from J, with 15 bases between. The V gene's germline CDR1 is DFQATT and CDR2 SNEGSKA (reference sequence). The CDR3 bases are TGCAGTGCCCCGACCGGGGGGTCCAATCAGCCCCAGCATTTT. This sequence encodes CSAPTGGSNQPQHF.

This clonotype appeared a few times. The chain links TRBV5-1 to TRBJ1-1; a possible D gene is TRBD1 (6 bases). The ends were cut back, 3 bases at V and 4 bases at J, with 16 bases in the middle. Per the germline V gene, CDR1 is SGHRS and CDR2 is YFSETQ. The CDR3 has 15 residues. CDR3 bases: TGCGCCAGCAGCTCGTACAGGGCGGGTGGCACTGAAGCTTTCTTT. Translated, it gives CASSSYRAGGTEAFF.

The V call is TRBV2, the J call TRBJ2-7; 7 bases agree with TRBD2. Germline lookup yields CDR1 SNHLY and CDR2 FYNNEI. J gave up 3 bases and V 4 bases, and 6 bases lay outside the gene matches. This CDR3 comprises 14 residues. The CDR3 sequence is CASSVSGAHYEQYF. The DNA for the CDR3 is TGTGCCAGCAGTGTGAGCGGGGCACACTACGAGCAGTACTTC.

This chain links TRBV9 with TRBJ2-4; D gene unclear. Trimming shortened V by 1 base and J by 0 bases, and 11 bases separated the two germline ends. This CDR3 comprises 16 residues. Germline assignment: CDR1 SGDLS and CDR2 YYNGEE. CDR3 in amino acids: CASSVTPVLAKNIQYF. The CDR3 DNA follows: TGTGCCAGCAGCGTAACCCCCGTACTAGCCAAAAACATTCAGTACTTC.

V is TRBV29-1 and J is TRBJ2-5, with D possibly being TRBD1 (6 bases). V was clipped by 4 bases and J by 0 bases, with 9 bases between them. CDR3 length equals 13 residues. The germline CDR1 and CDR2 sequences are SQVTM and ANQGSEA. DNA of the CDR3: TGCAGCGTTGTACAGGGCTACCAAGAGACCCAGTACTTC. Amino acids: CSVVQGYQETQYF.

In its sample, this clonotype was seen a few times. This chain connects TRBV18 to TRBJ1-5; tentatively, D is TRBD1 (6 bases). CDR1 is KGHSH, CDR2 LQKENI, per germline. The V end was cut by 6 bases, the J end by 0 bases, with 15 bases between. The CDR3 length is 16 residues. The CDR3 sequence is CASSRTDRDSNQPQHF. The DNA for the CDR3 is TGTGCCAGCTCGCGGACAGACAGAGATAGCAATCAGCCCCAGCATTTT.

In its sample, this clonotype was seen a few times. V is TRBV10-3 and J is TRBJ2-5, with 14 bases aligning to TRBD2. Germline CDR1 and CDR2: ENHRY and SYGVKD. J was trimmed by 7 bases and V by 10 bases; bases with no gene match: 5. This CDR3 comprises 13 residues. The CDR3 here is CATGLAGVVTQYF. Written as DNA, the CDR3 is TGTGCCACGGGACTAGCGGGAGTTGTGACCCAGTACTTC.

The rearrangement uses TRBV6-2 or TRBV6-3 and TRBJ2-5; the D is unclear. The CDR3 contains 13 residues. Per the germline V gene, CDR1 is MNHEY and CDR2 is SVGEGT. V was shortened by 3 bases and J by 3 bases, with 8 bases between the two germline ends. DNA for the CDR3: TGTGCCAGCAGTTATTCCCTAAAAGAGACCCAGTACTTC. It encodes CASSYSLKETQYF.

In its sample, this clonotype was seen many times. The V and J genes are TRBV20-1 and TRBJ1-5, with D unresolved. The V end lost 3 bases, the J end lost 4 bases, and 10 bases lay between the germline ends. From germline, CDR1 is DFQATT and CDR2 SNEGSKA (reference sequence). The CDR3 is 13 amino acids. The CDR3 DNA sequence: TGCAGTGCTAGGGATGGTCTAAATCAGCCCCAGCATTTT. This codes for CSARDGLNQPQHF.

Only a few counts were recorded for this clonotype. The chain couples TRBV12-3 or TRBV12-4 to TRBJ2-3; D gene ambiguous. Trimming took 2 bases from V and 7 from J, leaving 16 bases between them. The CDR3 consists of 15 residues. CDR3 coding DNA: TGTGCCAGCAGTTTAAATGTGGCAGGCGGATATACGCAGTATTTT. Translating it yields CASSLNVAGGYTQYF.

In its sample, this clonotype was seen a few times. The chain carries TRBV7-9 and TRBJ2-2; D call uncertain. V lost 4 bases to trimming and J lost 6 bases, with 15 bases between them. The CDR3 consists of 15 residues. Germline assignment: CDR1 SEHNR and CDR2 FQNEAQ (reference sequence). The CDR3 DNA reads TGTGCCAGCAGCTCGGTGTCTGCCCATGCCGGGGAGCTGTTTTTT. As protein: CASSSVSAHAGELFF.

This clonotype showed up just a few times. This chain links TRBV11-1 with TRBJ2-5, with D possibly being TRBD1 (6 bases). Germline CDR1 reads SGHAT; CDR2 reads FQDESV (reference sequence). Trimming stripped 3 bases from V and 4 bases from J, with 12 bases between. The CDR3 consists of 14 residues. The CDR3 DNA is TGTGCCAGCAGCTTCGGACAGCGGCGAGAGACCCAGTACTTC. Encoded protein: CASSFGQRRETQYF.

This clonotype was seen many times. The J gene is TRBJ2-7, the V gene TRBV20-1; 8 bases align to TRBD1. This CDR3 is built from 14 residues. With V trimmed by 0 bases and J by 3 bases, 4 bases remained unmatched. Germline V CDR1 and CDR2: DFQATT, SNEGSKA (reference sequence). CDR3 region: CSAREGQAHYEQYF. DNA for the CDR3: TGCAGTGCTAGAGAGGGACAGGCCCACTACGAGCAGTACTTC.

This clonotype has just a few counts. The DNA of the CDR3 is TGTGCCAGCAGCTTAATGGACAGGGGATACTACGAGCAGTACTTC. Translation: CASSLMDRGYYEQYF. V and J are TRBV7-9 and TRBJ2-7; 9 bases are shared with TRBD1. This CDR3 is 15 amino acids long. V shed 2 bases, J shed 3 bases, and the junction held 5 bases outside the gene matches. Germline V gene sequence: CDR1 SEHNR, CDR2 FQNEAQ (reference sequence).

This clonotype was observed at least ten times. V is TRBV10-2 and J is TRBJ1-2; no firm D call. The length of the CDR3 is 13 residues. V lost 1 base and J lost 8, with 11 bases in between. The germline CDR1 and CDR2 sequences are WSHSY and SAAADI. The CDR3, as DNA: TGCGCCAGCAGTGAGTGGTCCTCCATGGGCTACACCTTC. Translated, it gives CASSEWSSMGYTF.

The chain combines TRBV18 with TRBJ1-3; 7 bases map to TRBD1. The trim removed 3 bases at V and 0 bases at J, leaving 2 bases unmatched. This CDR3 is built from 15 residues. CDR1 and CDR2 (germline): KGHSH, LQKENI. This chain's CDR3 is CASSPGQLSGNTIYF. The CDR3 DNA follows: TGTGCCAGCTCACCGGGACAGCTCTCTGGAAACACCATATATTTT. Drawing the rest from reference TRBV18 and TRBJ1-3, the complete variable domain is NAGVMQNPRHLVRRRGQEARLRCSPMKGHSHVYWYRQLPEEGLKFMVYLQKENIIDESGMPKERFSAEFPKEGPSILRIQQVVRGDSAAYFCASSPGQLSGNTIYFGEGSWLTVV.

This clonotype was seen only a few times. The rearrangement joins TRBV27 to TRBJ1-6, with D tentatively TRBD1 (5 bases). Looked up from germline, CDR1 is MNHEY and CDR2 is SMNVEV (reference sequence). Between the trimmed V and J ends, which lost 0 bases and 10 bases, there was a span of 7 bases. This CDR3 has 13 amino acids. In DNA, the CDR3 is TGTGCCAGCAGTTTATCGGACATGTCACCCCTCCACTTT. Amino acids: CASSLSDMSPLHF.

Only a few counts were recorded for this clonotype. V and J are TRBV5-1 and TRBJ1-1; no clear D. V was cut by 5 bases and J by 4 bases, with 12 bases left in between. Germline CDR1 is SGHRS and CDR2 is YFSETQ. The CDR3 has 13 residues. The chain's CDR3 is CASSDGVGTEAFF. The DNA of the CDR3 is TGCGCCAGCAGTGACGGAGTTGGCACTGAAGCTTTCTTT.

The rearrangement joins TRBV3-1 to TRBJ2-3, with TRBD2 matching 10 bases. The junction had 7 bases not matched to a gene; V was cut back by 4 bases and J by 15 bases. The CDR3 runs to 12 residues. Germline lookup yields CDR1 LGHDT and CDR2 YNNKEL (reference sequence). CDR3 in DNA: TGTGCCAGCAGCCCAGAGCGGGGGGGCCCCTATTTT. Translating gives CASSPERGGPYF.

This clonotype has more than one count but fewer than ten. The J gene is TRBJ2-3, the V gene TRBV28; maybe TRBD1 (6 bases). The CDR3 is 14 residues long. Trimming cost V 2 bases and J 3 bases, with 9 bases left between them. From germline, CDR1 is MDHEN and CDR2 SYDVKM. The CDR3 bases are TGTGCCAGCAGTTTAGGGACAACAACAGATACGCAGTATTTT. Translation: CASSLGTTTDTQYF.

Only a few counts were recorded for this clonotype. The gene calls are TRBV4-2 and TRBJ2-7; TRBD2 aligns across 10 bases. Germline loops: CDR1 LGHNA, CDR2 YNFKEQ. The CDR3 length is 21 residues. V trimming: 4 bases; J trimming: 3 bases; junction bases outside the gene matches: 24. The CDR3 DNA reads TGTGCCAGCAGCCTAGACAGATCTAGCGGGAGACTTTATCAAACGGGCTACGAGCAGTACTTC. Translation: CASSLDRSSGRLYQTGYEQYF.

The chain has TRBV20-1 and TRBJ1-4; 7 bases align to TRBD1. V lost 4 bases to trimming and J lost 7 bases; unmatched junction nucleotides: 9. The germline V gene encodes CDR1 DFQATT and CDR2 SNEGSKA (reference sequence). This CDR3 spans 14 amino acids. The CDR3 protein is CSATRNGQVEKLFF. CDR3 in DNA: TGCAGTGCTACCCGCAACGGACAGGTTGAAAAACTGTTTTTT.

The chain employs TRBV2 and TRBJ2-4; a weak D match, TRBD1 (6 bases). The length of the CDR3 is 14 residues. Germline CDR1 and CDR2: SNHLY and FYNNEI. V dropped 6 bases and J dropped 1 base, with 10 bases sitting between them. CDR3 region: CASREGEAKNIQYF. CDR3 DNA sequence: TGTGCCAGCAGAGAGGGGGAGGCCAAAAACATTCAGTACTTC.